This paragraph covers one T cell receptor (beta chain) sequence. The CDR3 contains 18 residues. Germline values: CDR1 SGHRS, CDR2 YFSETQ. V lost 5 bases to trimming and J lost 6 bases; unmatched junction nucleotides: 20. Assay: immunoSEQ multiplex PCR; the TCRdb copy retains only in-frame clones and omits some. Here the sample spans roughly 49,000 clones, roughly nine tenths being singletons. This entry belongs to a study of OX40 agonist ivuxolimab in advanced cancers. Study-level information: Patient treatment consisted of intravenous ivuxolimab administration every 2 weeks at 0.01 to 10 mg/kg.

This clonotype was sampled from an adult with an advanced solid tumor such as melanoma, head and neck, liver or kidney cancer. The input for sequencing was CD4+ or CD8+ T cells sorted from blood, taken in a trial of the OX40 agonist ivuxolimab. The V gene is TRBV5-1, the J gene TRBJ1-2; 9 nucleotides line up with TRBD1. CDR3 loop: CASSHNLGPGQGKNGYTF. The CDR3 nucleotides are TGCGCCAGCAGTCACAATCTAGGACCGGGACAGGGAAAAAATGGCTACACCTTC. The full variable domain, its missing parts supplied by reference TRBV5-1 and TRBJ1-2, is KAGVTQTPRYLIKTRGQQVTLSCSPISGHRSVSWYQQTPGQGLQFLFEYFSETQRNKGNFPGRFSGRQFSNSRSEMNVSTLELGDSALYLCASSHNLGPGQGKNGYTFGSGTRLTVV.